The 27 T cell receptor beta chains given below trace back to one sample, sequenced in a study of patients and donors after allogeneic stem cell transplantation. Each CDR3 protein gets one entry after TCRdb re-called the RT-PCR reads with MiXCR. Found here are roughly 200,000 distinct CDR3 sequences, about 40% of them singletons; the top ten hold less than 40%. Sequencing input: blood, either unsorted or a sorted T cell fraction (not recorded which). Every receptor here comes from a human donor who was either an allogeneic HSCT recipient or a stem cell or donor lymphocyte infusion donor (not recorded which). It is not recorded whose cells these are; they may come from a transplant donor.

The V gene is TRBV12-3 or TRBV12-4, the J gene TRBJ1-2; D not resolved. The V and J ends lost 8 bases and 6 bases respectively, with 13 bases between them. The CDR3 has 12 residues. CDR3 amino acids: CASGPAVNGYTF. CDR3 coding DNA: TGTGCCAGCGGTCCGGCGGTAAATGGCTACACCTTC.

J is TRBJ2-1 and V is TRBV18; TRBD2 agrees at 7 bases. The V gene's germline CDR1 is KGHSH and CDR2 LQKENI. With 6 bases clipped from V and 4 bases from J, the junction kept 12 bases outside the gene matches. This CDR3 is 16 amino acids long. The CDR3 loop is CASSPGPGLPYNEQFF. CDR3 coding DNA: TGTGCCAGCTCGCCCGGCCCGGGACTACCTTACAATGAGCAGTTCTTC. The full variable domain, its missing parts supplied by reference TRBV18 and TRBJ2-1, is NAGVMQNPRHLVRRRGQEARLRCSPMKGHSHVYWYRQLPEEGLKFMVYLQKENIIDESGMPKERFSAEFPKEGPSILRIQQVVRGDSAAYFCASSPGPGLPYNEQFFGPGTRLTVL.

The chain is built from TRBV7-9 and TRBJ1-6; the D is unclear. In germline, CDR1 is SEHNR, CDR2 FQNEAQ (reference sequence). The CDR3 spans 12 residues. Trimming took off 3 bases at V and 8 bases at J, with 5 bases between the two ends. The DNA for the CDR3 is TGTGCCAGCAGCTTGAATGATTCACCCCTCCACTTT. Amino acids: CASSLNDSPLHF.

The chain joins TRBV27 to TRBJ2-7, with D possibly being TRBD1 (6 bases). The CDR3 is 14 amino acids. Trimming left V 3 bases short and J 5 bases short, with 14 bases between. From germline, CDR1 is MNHEY and CDR2 SMNVEV (reference sequence). CDR3 nucleotide sequence: TGTGCCAGCAGTTTGGTGAAGGGGGTTGACGAGCAGTACTTC. Amino acids: CASSLVKGVDEQYF.

This clonotype appeared a few times. J is TRBJ1-1 and V is TRBV9, with unresolved D. V was cut by 0 bases and J by 1 base, with 7 bases left in between. Germline CDR1 SGDLS, CDR2 YYNGEE. The CDR3 length is 14 residues. The CDR3 loop is CASSVDGGNTEAFF. DNA for the CDR3: TGTGCCAGCAGCGTAGATGGAGGGAACACTGAAGCTTTCTTT.

This clonotype was recorded once. The chain joins TRBV27 to TRBJ2-1, with a weak D call TRBD1 (7 bases). Trimming left V 6 bases short and J 8 bases short, with 14 bases between. Germline lookup yields CDR1 MNHEY and CDR2 SMNVEV (reference sequence). This CDR3 is 13 amino acids long. This CDR3 is CASRREDRDEQFF. Here the CDR3 DNA reads TGTGCCAGCAGGCGGGAAGACAGGGATGAGCAGTTCTTC.

This clonotype has a handful of counts. V gene TRBV29-1 combines with J gene TRBJ1-1; D is undetermined. The CDR3 is made up of 11 amino acids. CDR1 and CDR2 from the germline V gene are SQVTM and ANQGSEA. The germline V and J ends were trimmed by 7 bases and 1 base, with 7 bases remaining between them. DNA of the CDR3: TGCAGCGGTGACGGGAACACTGAAGCTTTCTTT. This codes for CSGDGNTEAFF.

This clonotype was counted between two and nine times. This chain links TRBV15 with TRBJ1-1; 8 positions match TRBD1. V trimming: 4 bases; J trimming: 4 bases; junction bases outside the gene matches: 5. The germline gives CDR1 LNHNV, CDR2 YYDKDF (reference sequence). The CDR3 contains 14 residues. The CDR3: CATSNDRGSTEAFF. CDR3 DNA: TGTGCCACCAGCAATGACAGGGGTAGCACTGAAGCTTTCTTT.

The chain couples TRBV12-3 or TRBV12-4 to TRBJ2-1; 7 positions match TRBD2. The trim removed 3 bases at V and 8 bases at J, leaving 7 bases unmatched. CDR3 length: 14 amino acids. The CDR3 protein is CASSFLTSTDEQFF. The CDR3 DNA reads as TGTGCCAGCAGTTTCCTGACTAGCACCGATGAGCAGTTCTTC.

There are a few counts of this clonotype. The chain couples TRBV2 to TRBJ2-7; D is unresolved. There are 12 residues in the CDR3. The germline gives CDR1 SNHLY, CDR2 FYNNEI. V shed 3 bases and J shed 1 base, with 4 bases lying between them. The CDR3 here is CASSEESYEQYF. The DNA for the CDR3 is TGTGCCAGCAGTGAGGAGTCCTACGAGCAGTACTTC.

The chain links TRBV6-2 or TRBV6-3 to TRBJ2-7; TRBD1 is a possible D gene (5 bases). Germline CDR1 reads MNHEY; CDR2 reads SVGEGT. The CDR3 runs to 15 residues. V was clipped by 4 bases and J by 3 bases, with 16 bases between them. The CDR3, as DNA: TGTGCCAGCAGTTTCACCCGGACAACCATCTACGAGCAGTACTTC. Protein: CASSFTRTTIYEQYF.

The gene calls are TRBV10-3 and TRBJ2-7, with D possibly TRBD1 on 6 matching bases. The CDR3 is 13 amino acids. Germline CDR1 is ENHRY and CDR2 is SYGVKD. With 8 bases removed from V and 5 bases from J, the gap between germline ends came to 16 bases. The CDR3 bases are TGTGCCATCGGGCAGGAGGACAGACACGAGCAGTACTTC. This sequence encodes CAIGQEDRHEQYF.

The chain has TRBV5-8 and TRBJ2-1; D call uncertain. The germline gives CDR1 SGHTS, CDR2 YDEGEE. V was pared by 4 bases and J by 8 bases, with 7 bases between. This CDR3 has 11 residues. The CDR3 DNA follows: TGTGCCAGCAGCCCACATGATGAGCAGTTCTTC. Residues: CASSPHDEQFF.

This clonotype came up once. This chain uses TRBV27 with TRBJ2-7, with D perhaps TRBD1 (7 bases). Germline V gene data show CDR1 as MNHEY and CDR2 as SMNVEV (reference sequence). The V and J ends lost 5 bases and 2 bases respectively, with 13 bases between them. The CDR3 is made up of 14 amino acids. DNA of the CDR3: TGTGCCAGCAGTCAGGGGGGAATACCCTACGAGCAGTACTTC. It yields the protein CASSQGGIPYEQYF.

This clonotype was detected ten times or more. The chain combines TRBV7-8 with TRBJ1-4, with D possibly TRBD1 on 5 matching bases. Germline V gene sequence: CDR1 SGHVS, CDR2 FQNEAQ. Trimming removed 4 bases from V and 4 bases from J, with 13 bases in between. This CDR3 has 15 residues. As DNA, the CDR3 is TGTGCCAGCAGCTCTGGGGACTTTAGTAATGAAAAACTGTTTTTT. Translating it yields CASSSGDFSNEKLFF.

This clonotype occurred once. The chain combines TRBV6-5 with TRBJ2-2, with 11 bases fitting TRBD2. V gave up 5 bases and J gave up 1 base; unmatched junction bases: 6. There are 17 residues in the CDR3. Germline V gives CDR1 MNHEY, CDR2 SVGAGI. CDR3: CASSRSGLAGNTGELFF. The CDR3 coding sequence is TGTGCCAGCAGTCGATCCGGACTAGCGGGGAACACCGGGGAGCTGTTTTTT.

This clonotype was observed a single time. The rearrangement uses TRBV4-1 and TRBJ1-3; no clear D gene. The germline gives CDR1 MGHRA, CDR2 YSYEKL. The CDR3 sequence is 15 residues long. V was pared by 0 bases and J by 0 bases, with 6 bases between. The CDR3 here is CASSQDPNSGNTIYF. CDR3 coding DNA: TGCGCCAGCAGCCAAGATCCCAACTCTGGAAACACCATATATTTT.

Here the CDR3 reads CASSVGTVSGNTIYF. The CDR3 bases are TGTGCCAGCAGCGTAGGCACAGTCTCTGGAAACACCATATATTTT. The chain links TRBV9 to TRBJ1-3; D not resolved. CDR3 length: 15 amino acids. Germline loops: CDR1 SGDLS, CDR2 YYNGEE. V dropped 0 bases and J dropped 0 bases, with 7 bases sitting between them.

V is TRBV6-2 or TRBV6-3 and J is TRBJ1-5, with D uncertain. There are 14 residues in the CDR3. CDR1 is MNHEY, CDR2 SVGEGT, per germline. V was trimmed by 0 bases and J by 4 bases, leaving 7 bases between them. The CDR3 DNA sequence: TGTGCCAGCAGTTACTCACACGAAAATCAGCCCCAGCATTTT. Translating gives CASSYSHENQPQHF.

Only one count was recorded for this clonotype. The chain recombines TRBV4-3 with TRBJ2-5, with D perhaps TRBD2 (6 bases). The germline V gene has CDR1 LGHNA and CDR2 YSLEER. The CDR3 has 15 amino acids. The V gene lost 0 bases and the J gene lost 5 bases, with 13 bases spanning the gap. CDR3 nucleotide sequence: TGCGCCAGCAGCCAAGAAAAAGCTAGCGTGGAGACCCAGTACTTC. This encodes CASSQEKASVETQYF.

This clonotype turned up a few times. This chain uses TRBV7-6 with TRBJ1-3; TRBD1 matches 7 bases. The germline CDR1 and CDR2 sequences are SGHVS and FNYEAQ. Losses at the gene ends were 4 bases for V and 0 bases for J; bases not matched to a gene: 3. This CDR3 is built from 15 residues. The CDR3 spells CASSSGQLSGNTIYF. The CDR3 coding sequence is TGTGCCAGCAGCTCGGGACAGCTCTCTGGAAACACCATATATTTT.

The chain uses TRBV7-2 and TRBJ2-2; 8 positions match TRBD2. Per germline, CDR1 SGHTA and CDR2 FQGNSA. This CDR3 comprises 14 residues. The J segment lost 4 bases and the V segment lost 6 bases, leaving 4 bases of the junction unmatched. The DNA for the CDR3 is TGTGCCAGCAGTCGGGAGGGCTCCACCGGGGAGCTGTTTTTT. Protein sequence: CASSREGSTGELFF. The full variable domain, its missing parts supplied by reference TRBV7-2 and TRBJ2-2, is GAGVSQSPSNKVTEKGKDVELRCDPISGHTALYWYRQSLGQGLEFLIYFQGNSAPDKSGLPSDRFSAERTGGSVSTLTIQRTQQEDSAVYLCASSREGSTGELFFGEGSRLTVL.

The chain combines TRBV12-3 or TRBV12-4 with TRBJ2-1; unclear D gene. V was clipped by 2 bases and J by 7 bases, with 6 bases between them. The CDR3 contains 12 residues. This chain's CDR3 is CASSLRRNEQFF. CDR3 nucleotide sequence: TGTGCCAGCAGTTTACGGCGGAATGAGCAGTTCTTC.

This clonotype was seen a few times. The chain joins TRBV9 to TRBJ2-7; possibly TRBD1 or TRBD2 for D (5 bases each). CDR3 size: 12 residues. Trimming removed 0 bases at V and 6 bases at J, with 7 bases between. Germline V gene data show CDR1 as SGDLS and CDR2 as YYNGEE. The CDR3 here is CASSVDGGEQYF. The CDR3 region has the DNA TGTGCCAGCAGCGTAGATGGGGGCGAGCAGTACTTC.

The chain combines TRBV7-8 with TRBJ1-6; TRBD1 agrees at 9 bases. The germline CDR1 and CDR2 sequences are SGHVS and FQNEAQ. Losses at the gene ends were 3 bases for V and 8 bases for J; bases not matched to a gene: 5. CDR3 length: 15 amino acids. CDR3 loop: CASSLGRQGDSPLHF. CDR3 bases: TGTGCCAGCAGCTTGGGTCGACAGGGGGATTCACCCCTCCACTTT.

This chain connects TRBV4-1 to TRBJ1-2; 8 bases match TRBD1. The CDR3 has 15 residues. V lost 3 bases to trimming and J lost 2 bases; unmatched junction nucleotides: 5. The germline V gene encodes CDR1 MGHRA and CDR2 YSYEKL. CDR3 sequence: CASSHRDRLNYGYTF. CDR3 nucleotides: TGCGCCAGCAGCCATAGGGACAGGCTGAACTATGGCTACACCTTC.

The V call is TRBV6-2 or TRBV6-3, the J call TRBJ2-1; TRBD2 aligns across 10 bases. This CDR3 is 16 amino acids long. The germline CDR1 and CDR2 sequences are MNHEY and SVGEGT. The V and J ends lost 7 bases and 3 bases, in that order; junction bases with no gene match: 9. The CDR3 reads CASIPVAGGLYNEQFF. In DNA, the CDR3 is TGTGCCAGCATCCCCGTAGCGGGAGGTCTCTACAATGAGCAGTTCTTC.